What follows is one TCR beta chain and its context. Its antigen is as yet unknown. Researchers isolated at least 6 million PBMCs per sample. The data are from a study of blood T cells in healthy people across ages. Whole-study results and caveats: Older age went with lower TCR beta diversity per million T cells, in a roughly linear way. Nothing was known about donor CMV status, and this possibly confounded expanded clonotype changes.

Germline V gene lookup returns CDR1 DFQATT and CDR2 SNEGSKA (reference sequence). The CDR3 is made up of 13 amino acids. The ends were cut back, 5 bases at V and 4 bases at J, with 14 bases in the middle. With a J-beta primer mix and a sample-barcoded 5' primer, a second PCR ran about 7 to 11 cycles. With 12 random nucleotides, a template-switch adaptor tagged each individual cDNA molecule. TCRdb processed the 5' RACE reads anew with MiXCR; each CDR3 protein has one entry. The sample lists roughly 1.5 million distinct CDR3 sequences; approximately 42% were seen once. The chain carries TRBV20-1 and TRBJ1-2; TRBD1 might be the D (5 bases). Sequencing was performed on blood. The TCR originated in a woman aged 18-29 years in good health. This chain's CDR3 is CSASYRLRYGYTF. The CDR3, as DNA: TGCAGTGCTTCGTACAGGCTACGCTATGGCTACACCTTC.